The 17 T cell receptor beta chains below were found in one sample sequenced in a study of T cells in Graves' hyperthyroidism and ophthalmopathy. Amplified regions were TCR beta CDR3 sequences from RNA transcripts. With the HTBI primer set, the TCR CDR3 went through a first round of RT-PCR. In TCRdb, the multiplex PCR reads were re-called with MiXCR into one record per CDR3 protein. The table has roughly 550,000 distinct CDR3 sequences, roughly 16% seen once. The sample was blood. The receptors stem from a woman aged 25 to 39 with Graves' ophthalmopathy.

This clonotype was detected ten times or more. V gene TRBV2 combines with J gene TRBJ2-5, with D maybe TRBD2 (6 bases). Germline V lookup: CDR1 SNHLY, CDR2 FYNNEI. Trimming stripped 6 bases from V and 4 bases from J, with 9 bases between. The CDR3 has 12 residues. CDR3 DNA sequence: TGTGCCAGCAGGGGGGGAGGAGAGACCCAGTACTTC. Translated, it gives CASRGGGETQYF.

This clonotype was seen a few times. This chain uses TRBV4-1 with TRBJ2-7; 8 bases line up with TRBD2. The CDR3 length is 15 residues. Trimming took 1 base from V and 6 from J; bases not matched to a gene: 8. The germline CDR1 and CDR2 sequences are MGHRA and YSYEKL. CDR3 sequence (DNA): TGCGCCAGCAGCCAAGGGACTAGCTTCAAACGCGAGCAGTACTTC. It yields the protein CASSQGTSFKREQYF.

This clonotype was counted only a few times. J is TRBJ2-1 and V is TRBV7-3; TRBD2 matches at 10 bases. Germline lookup yields CDR1 SGHTA and CDR2 FQGTGA. The CDR3 covers 16 residues. The trim removed 2 bases at V and 15 bases at J, leaving 16 bases unmatched. CDR3 sequence (DNA): TGTGCCAGCAGCTTATCGGTTCCGGCTAGCGGGAGTGTTCTGTTCTTC. Residues: CASSLSVPASGSVLFF.

This clonotype was counted ten times or more. The J gene is TRBJ2-6, the V gene TRBV2, with TRBD1 as a possible D gene (6 bases). The CDR3 length is 18 residues. The germline V gene has CDR1 SNHLY and CDR2 FYNNEI. V lost 7 bases and J 0 bases, leaving 19 bases between the germline ends. CDR3 in DNA: TGTGCCAGCAACCTATTTCGGACAGTCCTCTCTGGGGCCAACGTCCTGACTTTC. It codes for CASNLFRTVLSGANVLTF. Variable domain in full (rest from reference TRBV2 and TRBJ2-6): EPEVTQTPSHQVTQMGQEVILRCVPISNHLYFYWYRQILGQKVEFLVSFYNNEISEKSEIFDDQFSVERPDGSNFTLKIRSTKLEDSAMYFCASNLFRTVLSGANVLTFGAGSRLTVL.

This chain links TRBV3-1 with TRBJ1-1, with 8 positions matching TRBD1. V trimming: 1 base; J trimming: 1 base; junction bases outside the gene matches: 5. The length of the CDR3 is 16 residues. Germline CDR1 reads LGHDT; CDR2 reads YNNKEL (reference sequence). The CDR3 protein is CASSQAVGQGNTEAFF. DNA of the CDR3: TGTGCCAGCAGCCAAGCCGTAGGACAGGGGAACACTGAAGCTTTCTTT. The full variable domain, with the rest looked up from reference TRBV3-1 and TRBJ1-1, is DTAVSQTPKYLVTQMGNDKSIKCEQNLGHDTMYWYKQDSKKFLKIMFSYNNKELIINETVPNRFSPKSPDKAHLNLHINSLELGDSAVYFCASSQAVGQGNTEAFFGQGTRLTVV.

The rearrangement joins TRBV19 to TRBJ2-7; D perhaps matches TRBD2 (6 bases). The V gene lost 1 base and the J gene lost 5 bases, with 9 bases spanning the gap. In germline, CDR1 is LNHDA, CDR2 SQIVND (reference sequence). The CDR3 runs to 13 residues. The DNA for the CDR3 is TGTGCCAGTAGTATAGGTGGGAGGAACGAGCAGTACTTC. It translates to CASSIGGRNEQYF.

In this sample, this clonotype turned up many times. This rearrangement joins TRBV4-3 to TRBJ2-3, with 7 bases aligning to TRBD1. This CDR3 has 16 amino acids. V lost 4 bases, J lost 2 bases, and 9 bases stayed unmatched. CDR1 and CDR2 from the germline V gene are LGHNA and YSLEER. Written as DNA, the CDR3 is TGCGCCAGCAGCCTATCCTCCAGGGGGAACACAGATACGCAGTATTTT. Its translation: CASSLSSRGNTDTQYF.

The genes are TRBV6-1 and TRBJ1-5, with D maybe TRBD1 (5 bases). Germline V lookup: CDR1 MNHNS, CDR2 SASEGT. Trimming took off 0 bases at V and 2 bases at J, with 11 bases between the two ends. The CDR3 totals 16 residues. This CDR3 is CASSEAGGRGNQPQHF. CDR3 in DNA: TGTGCCAGCAGTGAAGCGGGGGGTAGGGGCAATCAGCCCCAGCATTTT.

The rearrangement uses TRBV11-3 and TRBJ2-1; 7 bases fit TRBD1. This CDR3 region has 18 residues. CDR1 SGHNT and CDR2 YENEEA come from the germline V gene. V trimming: 0 bases; J trimming: 5 bases; junction bases outside the gene matches: 13. The DNA of the CDR3 is TGTGCCAGCAGCTTAGATCCCCGGGACAGCGAGGCCCACAATGAGCAGTTCTTC. Translation gives CASSLDPRDSEAHNEQFF.

Worth noting for this clonotype: A read error may be the cause here, since a much bigger clone is one base away. The chain has TRBV14 and TRBJ2-7; 10 nucleotides line up with TRBD2. CDR1 is SGHDN, CDR2 FVKESK, per germline. Germline trimming cut 0 bases from V and 7 bases from J; bases unmatched to any gene: 6. This CDR3 region has 15 residues. The CDR3 region is CASSQEGLALSEQYF. In nucleotides, the CDR3 is TGTGCCAGCAGCCAAGAGGGACTAGCGTTAAGTGAGCAGTACTTC.

In this sample, this clonotype turned up many times. The chain combines TRBV7-3 with TRBJ2-2; D not resolved. This CDR3 has 13 amino acids. From germline, CDR1 is SGHTA and CDR2 FQGTGA. With 5 bases removed from V and 0 bases from J, the gap between germline ends came to 4 bases. The CDR3 here is CASSRTNTGELFF. In DNA form, the CDR3 reads TGTGCCAGCAGCCGTACGAACACCGGGGAGCTGTTTTTT.

This clonotype was counted a few times. V is TRBV9 and J is TRBJ1-2; D not certain. V was trimmed by 0 bases and J by 4 bases, leaving 7 bases between them. The CDR3 spans 13 residues. CDR1 and CDR2 (germline): SGDLS, YYNGEE. The CDR3 is CASSVATSYGYTF. CDR3 coding DNA: TGTGCCAGCAGCGTAGCTACGTCCTATGGCTACACCTTC.

Many counts were recorded for this clonotype. This sequence joins TRBV11-2 and TRBJ2-6; D gene ambiguous. CDR3 size: 16 residues. Germline CDR1 is SGHAT and CDR2 is FQNNGV. With 0 bases removed from V and 2 bases from J, the gap between germline ends came to 8 bases. CDR3 protein: CASSLEWSAGANVLTF. The DNA of the CDR3 is TGTGCCAGCAGCTTAGAATGGTCAGCTGGGGCCAACGTCCTGACTTTC.

There are many counts of this clonotype. The chain couples TRBV20-1 to TRBJ2-3; D possibly corresponds to TRBD2 (6 bases). The CDR3 is 14 residues long. Germline V lookup: CDR1 DFQATT, CDR2 SNEGSKA (reference sequence). Trimming pared 6 bases from V and 3 bases from J, leaving 16 bases between. The CDR3 nucleotides read TGCAGTGCACAGCGGGCAGGGCCGACAGATACGCAGTATTTT. It specifies CSAQRAGPTDTQYF.

This clonotype was counted at least ten times. CDR3 in DNA: TGTGCCAGCAGCCAACCAAAGGTAATGGGCGAGCAGTACTTC. Translation gives CASSQPKVMGEQYF. J is TRBJ2-7 and V is TRBV3-1; D remains ambiguous. The germline CDR1 and CDR2 sequences are LGHDT and YNNKEL (reference sequence). CDR3 length: 14 residues. Trimming shortened V by 2 bases and J by 6 bases, and 14 bases separated the two germline ends.

Details on this clonotype: A much larger clonotype is one base distant, so this may be a read error. No conserved phenylalanine or tryptophan is present at the end of the CDR3, so a read error is the likely explanation. The J gene is TRBJ2-7, the V gene TRBV28; D may match TRBD1 or TRBD2 (5 bases each). V was trimmed by 3 bases and J by 0 bases, leaving 9 bases between them. Germline values: CDR1 MDHEN, CDR2 SYDVKM. This CDR3 spans 14 amino acids. CDR3 sequence (DNA): TGTGCCAGCAGTTTCCCCGGGACCTCCTACGAGCAGTACCTC. Residues: CASSFPGTSYEQYL.

The V and J genes are TRBV9 and TRBJ2-1; D is tentatively TRBD1 or TRBD2 (6 bases each). The V and J ends lost 4 bases and 2 bases respectively, with 16 bases between them. CDR1 and CDR2 (germline): SGDLS, YYNGEE. The CDR3 is 16 amino acids. The CDR3 DNA follows: TGTGCCAGCAGCCAGAAACAGGGAGGTGCCTACAATGAGCAGTTCTTC. It is translated as CASSQKQGGAYNEQFF.